This entry features one T cell receptor beta chain sequence. The antigen it recognizes is unknown. No much larger clone exists at a distance of one base, and base qualities are not known. V and J lose 0 bases and 4 bases, and a span of 16 bases separates them. The CDR1 and CDR2 encoded by the germline V gene are SGHRS and YFSETQ. The CDR3 spans 16 residues, from the cysteine through the phenylalanine. CDR3 DNA is the only sequence kept; it has 48 bases, read in frame from the first base. The meaning of the sample's treatment or condition label: high-dose cyclophosphamide on days +3 and +4 as single-agent GVHD prophylaxis. Patients in the PTCy group got busulfan and fludarabine conditioning, a marrow graft from a related or unrelated donor, and cyclophosphamide on days +3 and +4. The PTCy-treated patients were drawn from a prospective, multi-institutional clinical trial. Mononuclear cells from peripheral blood and bone marrow were separated by Ficoll-Hypaque density centrifugation and then cryopreserved. CD4+ and CD8+ T cells, including naive and memory subsets, were sorted by FACS on a FACSAria II.

This record belongs to a study of T cells after posttransplantation cyclophosphamide (TCRdb year 2016). Turning to the overall study: Using TRB sequencing, the study followed how the T cell repertoire reconstituted after myeloablative bone marrow transplantation in which posttransplantation cyclophosphamide served as GVHD prophylaxis. Public TRB sequences were compared against a database of over 3,600 sequences linked to responses to pathogens, tumor antigens, self-antigens and alloantigens. Blood from all 35 or so PTCy patients with 1-year posttransplant specimens was subjected to TRB sequencing. Because TRA and TRB clonality correlated tightly in about ten samples, the subsequent TCR analyses were limited to TRB only. Samples from under 40 PTCy-treated patients, along with samples from roughly 16 of their related bone marrow donors, underwent antigen receptor sequencing. TRB sequencing was also done on up to roughly 3 additional blood samples from 2 to 5.2 years after transplant in 3 patients, and on pretransplant blood from 4 patients.

Genomic DNA was the input for TRB sequencing, which was run either with the immunoSEQ assay at survey resolution or with the hsTCRB kit. For the original study's pipeline: The immunoSEQ software handled the initial read processing, while the LymphoSeq R package was used for the repertoire analyses. Clonality was computed as 1 minus normalized Shannon entropy; Gini coefficient was also calculated for each TRB dataset. To infer phenotypes in unsorted samples, TRB sequences from sorted subsets of the recipient or donor were mapped onto unsorted samples from the same recipient. Imported from immuneACCESS, the table was reduced by TCRdb to in-frame sequences with V and J called. These copies leave out some clones; in studies compared against another copy, an unresolved V gene accounts for under half, and the cause of the remainder is not known. Clonal size and the V and J genes are those of that table, whereas D and trimming came from the DNA. Here the sample has roughly 8,000 clones; roughly 88% occur a single time. Clones ranked in the top ten supply 1% to 1.5% of the sample.

The paper's findings and limits, for the study overall: At 1-2 months, donor-recipient similarity was low but rose over the first year, and the later blood repertoires were often dominated by donor CD8+ memory clones. Across 40 to 55 patients, TRB clonality was highly associated with recipient CMV seropositivity and CMV reactivation, and PTCy diversity was similar to diversity in CNI/methotrexate controls. The TRB repertoires of T cells infiltrating skin or GI tract showed only limited overlap with the TRB repertoires of T cells in blood.

The input for sequencing was CD4+ T cells sorted from blood, taken approximately 45 months after allogeneic stem cell transplant with posttransplant cyclophosphamide. This sequence uses TRBV5-1 and TRBJ1-2; TRBD1 could be the D gene, as 6 bases match. The source of this sequence is a female patient between 50 and 59 years old who received an allogeneic stem cell transplant from a related donor, was CMV-positive, and had no GVHD. It is possible that, after a transplant, some T cells come from the graft donor. CDR3 loop: CASSLVQGPLTYGYTF. The DNA sequence reads TGCGCCAGCAGCTTGGTCCAGGGGCCCCTCACCTATGGCTACACCTTC. The CDR3, completed at both ends by the reference TRBV5-1 and TRBJ1-2 genes, gives the full variable domain KAGVTQTPRYLIKTRGQQVTLSCSPISGHRSVSWYQQTPGQGLQFLFEYFSETQRNKGNFPGRFSGRQFSNSRSEMNVSTLELGDSALYLCASSLVQGPLTYGYTFGSGTRLTVV.